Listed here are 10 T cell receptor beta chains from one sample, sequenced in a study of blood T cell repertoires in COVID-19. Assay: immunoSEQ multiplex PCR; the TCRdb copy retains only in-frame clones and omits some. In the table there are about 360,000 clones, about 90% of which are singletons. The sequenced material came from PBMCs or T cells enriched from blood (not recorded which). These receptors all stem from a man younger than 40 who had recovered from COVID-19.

CDR3 sequence (DNA): TGTGCCAGCAGCGAACAGGTGAAGCAGCCCCAGCATTTT. Translated, it gives CASSEQVKQPQHF. The chain couples TRBV11-2 to TRBJ1-5, with a tentative D call TRBD1 (5 bases). Germline CDR1 SGHAT, CDR2 FQNNGV. This CDR3 region has 13 residues. Trimming removed 5 bases at V and 7 bases at J, with 12 bases between. Together with reference TRBV11-2 and TRBJ1-5, the CDR3 gives the full variable domain: EAGVAQSPRYKIIEKRQSVAFWCNPISGHATLYWYQQILGQGPKLLIQFQNNGVVDDSQLPKDRFSAERLKGVDSTLKIQPAKLEDSAVYLCASSEQVKQPQHFGDGTRLSIL.

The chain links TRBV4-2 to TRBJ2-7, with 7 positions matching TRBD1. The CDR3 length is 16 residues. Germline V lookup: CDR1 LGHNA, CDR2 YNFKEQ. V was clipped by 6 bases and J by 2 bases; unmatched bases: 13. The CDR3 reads CASSTTGTARAYEQYF. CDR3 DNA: TGTGCCAGCAGTACAACCGGGACAGCCAGGGCCTACGAGCAGTACTTC.

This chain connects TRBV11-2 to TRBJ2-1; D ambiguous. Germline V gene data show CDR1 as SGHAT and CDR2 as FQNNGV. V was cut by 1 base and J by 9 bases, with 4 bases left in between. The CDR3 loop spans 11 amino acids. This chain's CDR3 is CASSLGAEQFF. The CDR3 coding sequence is TGTGCCAGCAGCTTAGGAGCTGAGCAGTTCTTC.

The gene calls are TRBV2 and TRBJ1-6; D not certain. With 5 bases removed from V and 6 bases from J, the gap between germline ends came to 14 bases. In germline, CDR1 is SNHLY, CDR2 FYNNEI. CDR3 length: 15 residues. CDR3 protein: CASSHEGLTNSPLHF. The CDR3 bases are TGTGCCAGCAGTCACGAGGGTCTTACTAATTCACCCCTCCACTTT.

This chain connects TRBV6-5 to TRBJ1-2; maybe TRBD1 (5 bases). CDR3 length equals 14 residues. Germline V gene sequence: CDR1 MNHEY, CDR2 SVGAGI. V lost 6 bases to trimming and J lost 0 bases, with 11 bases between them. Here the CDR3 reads CASRATASNYGYTF. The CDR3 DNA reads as TGTGCCAGCAGGGCGACAGCGTCTAACTATGGCTACACCTTC.

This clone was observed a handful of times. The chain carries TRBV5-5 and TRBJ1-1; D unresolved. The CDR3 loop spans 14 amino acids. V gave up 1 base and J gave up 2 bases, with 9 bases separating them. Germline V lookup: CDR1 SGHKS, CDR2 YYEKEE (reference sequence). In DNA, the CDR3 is TGTGCCAGCAGCTTGTGGGCAACCAACACTGAAGCTTTCTTT. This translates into CASSLWATNTEAFF.

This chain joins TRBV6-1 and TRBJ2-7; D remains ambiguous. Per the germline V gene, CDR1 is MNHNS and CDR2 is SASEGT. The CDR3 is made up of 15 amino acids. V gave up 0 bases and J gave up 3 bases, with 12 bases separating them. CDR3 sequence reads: CASSEALTAHYEQYF. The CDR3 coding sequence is TGTGCCAGCAGTGAAGCCCTCACCGCGCACTACGAGCAGTACTTC.

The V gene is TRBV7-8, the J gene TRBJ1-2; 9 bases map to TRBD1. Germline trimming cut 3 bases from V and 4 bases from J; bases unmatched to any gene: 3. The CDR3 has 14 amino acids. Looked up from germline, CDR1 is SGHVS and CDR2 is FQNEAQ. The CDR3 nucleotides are TGTGCCAGCAGCTTCGGACAGGGGTTCTATGGCTACACCTTC. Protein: CASSFGQGFYGYTF.

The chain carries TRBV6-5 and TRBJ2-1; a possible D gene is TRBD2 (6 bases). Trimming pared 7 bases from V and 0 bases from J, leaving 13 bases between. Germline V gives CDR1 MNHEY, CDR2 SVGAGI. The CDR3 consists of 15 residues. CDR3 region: CASTLSGGSYNEQFF. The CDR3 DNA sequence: TGTGCCAGCACACTTAGCGGTGGCTCCTACAATGAGCAGTTCTTC.

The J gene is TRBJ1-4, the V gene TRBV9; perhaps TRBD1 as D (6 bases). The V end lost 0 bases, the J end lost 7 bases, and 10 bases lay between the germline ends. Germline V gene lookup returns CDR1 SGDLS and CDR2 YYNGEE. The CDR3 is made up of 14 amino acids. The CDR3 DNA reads TGTGCCAGCAGCGTAGCAGGGGCCGGTGAAAAACTGTTTTTT. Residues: CASSVAGAGEKLFF.